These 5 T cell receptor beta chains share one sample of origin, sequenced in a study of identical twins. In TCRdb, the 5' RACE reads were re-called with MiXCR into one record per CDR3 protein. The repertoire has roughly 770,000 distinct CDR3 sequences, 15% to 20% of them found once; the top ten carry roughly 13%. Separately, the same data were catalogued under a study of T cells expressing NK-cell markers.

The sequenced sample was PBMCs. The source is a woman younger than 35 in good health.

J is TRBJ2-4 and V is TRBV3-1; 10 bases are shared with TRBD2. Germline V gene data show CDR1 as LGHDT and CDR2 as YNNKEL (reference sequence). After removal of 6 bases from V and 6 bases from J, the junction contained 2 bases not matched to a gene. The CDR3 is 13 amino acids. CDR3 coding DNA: TGTGCCAGCAGGGCTAGCGGGGGAAACATTCAGTACTTC. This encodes CASRASGGNIQYF.

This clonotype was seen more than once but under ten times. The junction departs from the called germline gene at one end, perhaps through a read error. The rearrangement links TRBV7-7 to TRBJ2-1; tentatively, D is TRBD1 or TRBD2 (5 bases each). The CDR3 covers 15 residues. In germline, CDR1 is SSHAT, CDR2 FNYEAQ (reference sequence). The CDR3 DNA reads TGTGCTAGCAGCCCCAGGGACGGGTTGATCAATGAGCAGTTCTTC. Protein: CASSPRDGLINEQFF.

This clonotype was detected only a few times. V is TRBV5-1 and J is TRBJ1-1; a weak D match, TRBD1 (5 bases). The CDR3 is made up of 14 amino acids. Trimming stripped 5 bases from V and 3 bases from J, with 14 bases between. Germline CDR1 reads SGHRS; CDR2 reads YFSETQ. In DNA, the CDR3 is TGCGCCAGCAGATGGGGATCGGGGGACACTGAAGCTTTCTTT. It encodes CASRWGSGDTEAFF.

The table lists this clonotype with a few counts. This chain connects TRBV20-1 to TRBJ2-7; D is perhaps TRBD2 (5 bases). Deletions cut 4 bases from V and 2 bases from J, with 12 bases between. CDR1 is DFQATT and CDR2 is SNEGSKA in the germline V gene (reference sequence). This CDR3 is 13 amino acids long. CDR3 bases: TGCAGTGCTAACCGGGATAGAGCCTACGAGCAGTACTTC. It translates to CSANRDRAYEQYF.

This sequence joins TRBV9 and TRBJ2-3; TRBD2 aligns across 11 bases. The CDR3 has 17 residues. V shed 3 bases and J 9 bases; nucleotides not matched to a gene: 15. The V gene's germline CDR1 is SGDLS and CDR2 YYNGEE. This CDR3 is CASSARASSGRSGTQYF. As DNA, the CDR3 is TGTGCCAGCAGCGCCAGGGCCTCTAGCGGGAGGTCTGGGACGCAGTATTTT.